The 20 T cell receptor beta chains reported below all come from one sample, sequenced in a study of T cell repertoires in cytomegalovirus infection. No cognate antigen is known for these TCRs. TCRdb independently ran MiXCR on the reads; one entry per CDR3 protein. The sample includes about 890,000 distinct CDR3 sequences, roughly 30% of them seen just once. Sequenced material: cultured CD8+ T cells from PBMCs, taken from culture after CMV antigen stimulation. The source is a human donor in good health (CMV status not recorded). Some clones in this sample may be carry-over from other donors' samples.

The rearrangement joins TRBV7-9 to TRBJ1-2, with D tentatively TRBD1 (5 bases). V shed 4 bases and J shed 0 bases, with 18 bases lying between them. Looked up from germline, CDR1 is SEHNR and CDR2 is FQNEAQ (reference sequence). The CDR3 contains 17 residues. CDR3 DNA sequence: TGTGCCAGCAGCTCTACCGGACATTTGGATTCTAACTATGGCTACACCTTC. As protein: CASSSTGHLDSNYGYTF. The whole variable domain, remainder taken from reference TRBV7-9 and TRBJ1-2, is DTGVSQNPRHKITKRGQNVTFRCDPISEHNRLYWYRQTLGQGPEFLTYFQNEAQLEKSRLLSDRFSAERPKGSFSTLEIQRTEQGDSAMYLCASSSTGHLDSNYGYTFGSGTRLTVV.

J is TRBJ2-1 and V is TRBV27, with D perhaps TRBD1 or TRBD2 (5 bases each). Trimming took off 3 bases at V and 10 bases at J, with 10 bases between the two ends. The CDR3 contains 12 residues. Germline V gene lookup returns CDR1 MNHEY and CDR2 SMNVEV (reference sequence). The CDR3 nucleotides are TGTGCCAGCAGTTTCGGGACGGCAGAGCAGTTCTTC. It is translated as CASSFGTAEQFF.

There are many counts of this clonotype. The V and J genes are TRBV7-2 and TRBJ2-5; TRBD2 aligns across 11 bases. The germline V gene encodes CDR1 SGHTA and CDR2 FQGNSA. This CDR3 has 15 residues. Unmatched junction bases numbered 6, after V lost 5 bases and J lost 4 bases. CDR3 DNA sequence: TGTGCCAGCAGCCTTAGCGGGGGGGCCGGAGAGACCCAGTACTTC. Translating it yields CASSLSGGAGETQYF.

About this clonotype: This could be a read error, since a much larger clone is one nucleotide away. The CDR3 loop is CASSLVGTGGEELFF. In DNA form, the CDR3 reads TGTGCCAGCAGCTTGGTCGGGACAGGGGGCGAGGAGCTGTTTTTT. The chain combines TRBV7-6 with TRBJ2-2; the match to TRBD1 covers 12 bases. From germline, CDR1 is SGHVS and CDR2 FNYEAQ. CDR3 length equals 15 residues. The V gene end was trimmed by 3 bases and the J gene end by 10 bases; junction bases not matched to a gene: 6.

V and J are TRBV19 and TRBJ2-2, with D uncertain. The ends were cut back, 4 bases at V and 6 bases at J, with 9 bases in the middle. Germline V CDR1 and CDR2: LNHDA, SQIVND (reference sequence). CDR3 length: 13 residues. CDR3 DNA sequence: TGTGCCAGTAGTAGTTTAGAGGCCGGGGAGCTGTTTTTT. Translated: CASSSLEAGELFF.

This clonotype was observed a few times. This sequence joins TRBV19 and TRBJ1-6; TRBD1 might be the D (5 bases). Trimming removed 3 bases at V and 0 bases at J, with 9 bases between. CDR1 and CDR2 from the germline V gene are LNHDA and SQIVND (reference sequence). CDR3 length: 16 amino acids. The CDR3 protein is CASSILQVSYNSPLHF. CDR3 in DNA: TGTGCCAGTAGTATTCTACAGGTCTCCTATAATTCACCCCTCCACTTT.

This rearrangement joins TRBV7-9 to TRBJ2-1, with D perhaps TRBD1 (5 bases). The V and J ends lost 0 bases and 2 bases respectively, with 11 bases between them. The CDR3 runs to 16 residues. Germline assignment: CDR1 SEHNR and CDR2 FQNEAQ (reference sequence). CDR3: CASSLAGQGPYNEQFF. Written as DNA, the CDR3 is TGTGCCAGCAGCTTAGCCGGCCAGGGCCCCTACAATGAGCAGTTCTTC.

V is TRBV27 and J is TRBJ2-4; D may be TRBD2 (6 bases). The germline V and J ends were trimmed by 10 bases and 0 bases, with 34 bases remaining between them. The germline V gene has CDR1 MNHEY and CDR2 SMNVEV (reference sequence). The CDR3 is made up of 21 amino acids. In nucleotides, the CDR3 is TGTGCCAACATGGGGGGTCAAGGACAACTGCTGAATAAACTAGCCAAAAACATTCAGTACTTC. It specifies CANMGGQGQLLNKLAKNIQYF.

At least ten counts were recorded for this clonotype. Germline is not matched at one junction end, which may reflect a read error. V gene TRBV28 combines with J gene TRBJ2-3, with D possibly TRBD1 on 6 matching bases. This CDR3 region has 14 residues. Germline V gene lookup returns CDR1 MDHEN and CDR2 SYDVKM. CDR3 nucleotides: TGTGCTAGCAGCCTGGACAGATCCACAGATACGCAGTATTTT. Translating it yields CASSLDRSTDTQYF. The full variable domain, in which reference TRBV28 and TRBJ2-3 provide the parts outside the CDR3, is DVKVTQSSRYLVKRTGEKVFLECVQDMDHENMFWYRQDPGLGLRLIYFSYDVKMKEKGDIPEGYSVSREKKERFSLILESASTNQTSMYLCASSLDRSTDTQYFGPGTRLTVL.

The chain recombines TRBV29-1 with TRBJ1-1, with 8 bases that match TRBD1. The CDR3 totals 13 residues. With 6 bases clipped from V and 5 bases from J, the junction kept 8 bases outside the gene matches. The germline gives CDR1 SQVTM, CDR2 ANQGSEA. The CDR3 sequence is CSVRGQGGTEAFF. Written as DNA, the CDR3 is TGCAGCGTAAGAGGACAGGGAGGGACTGAAGCTTTCTTT.

With regard to this clonotype: A much larger clone lies one base from this, so it may be a read error. The rearrangement links TRBV27 to TRBJ2-7, with TRBD1 identical over 12 bases. V lost 6 bases to trimming and J lost 5 bases; unmatched junction nucleotides: 8. Germline-derived CDR1 and CDR2 are MNHEY and SMNVEV (reference sequence). There are 15 residues in the CDR3. CDR3 loop: CASRTGTGGINEQYF. CDR3 DNA sequence: TGTGCCAGCAGAACCGGGACAGGGGGCATCAACGAGCAGTACTTC.

This clonotype was picked up many times. This rearrangement joins TRBV7-6 to TRBJ2-3, with a weak D call TRBD2 (5 bases). The V and J ends lost 5 bases and 3 bases respectively, with 9 bases between them. This CDR3 is 13 amino acids long. CDR1 is SGHVS and CDR2 is FNYEAQ in the germline V gene. CDR3 residues: CASSETSTDTQYF. CDR3 bases: TGTGCCAGCAGCGAAACTAGTACAGATACGCAGTATTTT.

A few counts support this clonotype. DNA for the CDR3: TGTGCCAGCAGTTTATCGAAGGGGGTTTTATTTGAAAAACTGTTTTTT. Translated, it gives CASSLSKGVLFEKLFF. V gene TRBV27 combines with J gene TRBJ1-4, with TRBD1 as a possible D gene (6 bases). Germline CDR1 reads MNHEY; CDR2 reads SMNVEV (reference sequence). The V end lost 0 bases, the J end lost 7 bases, and 15 bases lay between the germline ends. The CDR3 totals 16 residues.

In this sample, this clonotype turned up a few times. This sequence joins TRBV5-5 and TRBJ2-5, with D possibly TRBD2 on 5 matching bases. CDR1 is SGHKS, CDR2 YYEKEE, per germline (reference sequence). V lost 7 bases and J lost 5, with 12 bases in between. The CDR3 is made up of 12 amino acids. In DNA, the CDR3 is TGTGCCAGCTTGGAGAGGGAGGAGACCCAGTACTTC. Its translation is CASLEREETQYF.

This clonotype was seen at least ten times. The gene calls are TRBV7-2 and TRBJ2-7; tentatively, D is TRBD2 (6 bases). Deletions cut 5 bases from V and 1 base from J, with 12 bases between. CDR1 is SGHTA and CDR2 is FQGNSA in the germline V gene. The CDR3 is made up of 14 amino acids. The CDR3 DNA reads as TGTGCCAGCAGCCCTTCGGCGGGGTCCTACGAGCAGTACGTC. Amino acid sequence: CASSPSAGSYEQYV.

This clonotype was counted only a few times. This rearrangement joins TRBV6-1 to TRBJ2-5; no clear D. Trimming removed 3 bases at V and 2 bases at J, with 13 bases between. Germline loops: CDR1 MNHNS, CDR2 SASEGT. The CDR3 is 15 amino acids. CDR3 nucleotides: TGTGCCAGCAGTGAGAGATTAGCCCAACAAGAGACCCAGTACTTC. Translated, it gives CASSERLAQQETQYF.

The CDR3, as DNA: TGTGCCATCAGTGAGTCTGGGGTCCCTGGTTATGAAGATCCCAAAAACATTCAGTACTTC. As protein: CAISESGVPGYEDPKNIQYF. The chain carries TRBV10-3 and TRBJ2-4; no clear D. V gave up 0 bases and J gave up 2 bases, with 23 bases separating them. In germline, CDR1 is ENHRY, CDR2 SYGVKD. The CDR3 loop spans 20 amino acids.

About this clonotype itself: The junction departs from germline at one end; a sequencing error may be responsible. The V call is TRBV7-7, the J call TRBJ2-1; TRBD1 matches at 9 bases. CDR1 is SSHAT, CDR2 FNYEAQ, per germline (reference sequence). The CDR3 spans 17 residues. CDR3 sequence: CASSLSRDRVFGNEQFF. CDR3 in DNA: TGTGCTAGCAGCTTATCCCGGGACAGGGTATTCGGAAATGAGCAGTTCTTC.

About this clonotype: At one end, the junction sequence differs from germline, possibly due to a read error. The chain uses TRBV10-3 and TRBJ1-5, with D unresolved. The CDR3 is made up of 12 amino acids. The germline CDR1 and CDR2 sequences are ENHRY and SYGVKD. The chain's CDR3 is CTISESNQPQHF. CDR3 sequence (DNA): TGTACCATCAGTGAAAGCAATCAGCCCCAGCATTTT.

CDR3: CAISELPPGQGRGNTIYF. The CDR3 bases are TGTGCCATCAGTGAGCTTCCCCCGGGACAGGGGAGGGGAAACACCATATATTTT. The V gene is TRBV10-3, the J gene TRBJ1-3; 10 bases align to TRBD1. The germline V gene encodes CDR1 ENHRY and CDR2 SYGVKD. This CDR3 is 18 amino acids long. V dropped 2 bases and J dropped 4; count of bases not matched to a gene: 11.